This TCR beta chain was captured by sequencing in a study of blood T cells in healthy people across ages. It was with a sample-barcoded 5' primer and a J-beta primer mix that a second PCR of roughly 6 to 12 cycles was run. Per sample, CDR3-containing paired-end reads numbered at least 3 million. TCRdb analysed the 5' RACE reads with MiXCR anew, one entry per CDR3 protein. The table shows 780,000 or so distinct CDR3 sequences, with 20% to 30% occurring only once. Trimming cost V 7 bases and J 5 bases, with 17 bases left between them. The CDR3 is 14 residues long. Per germline, CDR1 SGHTA and CDR2 FQGNSA. These sequences were also reported in another study, on T cells of mothers and their children. That source notes: Samples came from a few healthy Caucasian mothers and their six children. Maternal samples each gave over 9.5 million TCR beta CDR3 reads, and child samples roughly 3.3 million each. Related and unrelated pairs show TCR recombination output that thymic selection shapes similarly.

The chain joins TRBV7-2 to TRBJ1-1, with D perhaps matching TRBD1 (6 bases). This clonotype was sampled from a boy aged 5 to 17 in good health. The sequencing input was blood. DNA for the CDR3: TGTGCCAGCACCACGTTAGGGGGGAGGACTGAAGCTTTCTTT. Amino acid sequence: CASTTLGGRTEAFF. Together with reference TRBV7-2 and TRBJ1-1, the CDR3 gives the full variable domain: GAGVSQSPSNKVTEKGKDVELRCDPISGHTALYWYRQSLGQGLEFLIYFQGNSAPDKSGLPSDRFSAERTGGSVSTLTIQRTQQEDSAVYLCASTTLGGRTEAFFGQGTRLTVV.